These 18 T cell receptor beta chains came from one sample sequenced in a study of tumor and adjacent non-tumor tissue in lung cancer. A modified ARM-PCR protocol with three rounds of nested PCR amplified TCRbeta. TCRdb analysed the multiplex PCR reads with MiXCR anew, one entry per CDR3 protein. Of about 110,000 distinct CDR3 sequences in the sample, more than 70% were seen once. RNA was extracted from bulk tissue without any cell sorting. The specimen was lung tumor tissue. The origin of the receptors is a woman aged 60-75 years with non-small cell lung cancer.

For this clonotype: A single base separates this from a much larger clone, so it may be a read error. The chain combines TRBV4-2 with TRBJ2-3; a possible D gene is TRBD2 (6 bases). Germline V gene lookup returns CDR1 LGHNA and CDR2 YNFKEQ. The CDR3 length is 16 residues. CDR3 coding DNA: TGTACCAGCAGCCAAGCTTCGGGGACTAGCACAGATACGCAGTATTTT. Its protein is CTSSQASGTSTDTQYF.

In the case of this clonotype: One junction end disagrees with the germline gene, perhaps due to a read error. V and J are TRBV6-5 and TRBJ1-1; D call uncertain. The CDR3 has 14 amino acids. Germline V gives CDR1 MNHEY, CDR2 SVGAGI. CDR3 DNA sequence: TGCGCCAGCAGTTACTCATTCCTCCGCGGCGATGCTTTCTTT. Translated, it gives CASSYSFLRGDAFF.

The chain employs TRBV4-2 and TRBJ2-1; D gene ambiguous. Germline V gene sequence: CDR1 LGHNA, CDR2 YNFKEQ. The CDR3 length is 15 residues. V was clipped by 0 bases and J by 9 bases, with 15 bases between them. The CDR3 DNA reads TGTGCCAGCAGCCAAGATGGGAATAGCCGAGTTGAGCAGTTCTTC. It yields the protein CASSQDGNSRVEQFF.

Comments on this clonotype: The junction differs from germline at one of its ends, possibly a read error. CDR3 DNA: TGTGCTAGCAGCGAGGGGGGGCGCACAGATACGCAGTATTTT. This sequence encodes CASSEGGRTDTQYF. J is TRBJ2-3 and V is TRBV6-6; a possible D gene is TRBD2 (7 bases). This CDR3 has 14 residues. CDR1 is MNHNY and CDR2 is SVGAGI in the germline V gene (reference sequence).

With regard to this clonotype: A read error may be the cause here, since a much bigger clone is one base away. V usage is TRBV6-2 or TRBV6-3 and J usage is TRBJ2-4, with D perhaps being TRBD1 or TRBD2 (5 bases each). The CDR3 length is 15 residues. V was cut by 2 bases and J by 0 bases, with 8 bases left in between. In germline, CDR1 is MNHEY, CDR2 SVGEGT. The CDR3 DNA sequence: TGTGCCAGCAGTTACACCGGGACAGCCAAAAACATTCAGTACTTC. Amino acids: CASSYTGTAKNIQYF.

Comments on this clonotype: A much larger clone lies a single base off, so this may be a read error. No conserved phenylalanine or tryptophan ends this CDR3, so it is likely a read error. The CDR3 protein is CASSDHRGLQEKLFY. CDR3 sequence (DNA): TGTGCCAGCAGTGACCACAGGGGGCTTCAGGAAAAACTGTTTTAT. V gene TRBV6-6 combines with J gene TRBJ1-4; 9 bases line up with TRBD1. V shed 5 bases and J 8 bases; nucleotides not matched to a gene: 9. This CDR3 is 15 amino acids long. Germline V gene data show CDR1 as MNHNY and CDR2 as SVGAGI (reference sequence).

The rearrangement joins TRBV11-1 to TRBJ1-2; D gene uncertain. CDR3 length equals 14 residues. Germline assignment: CDR1 SGHAT and CDR2 FQDESV (reference sequence). The CDR3 loop reads CPNSSLGPLYGYTF. For the CDR3, the DNA is TGTCCCAACAGCTCACTGGGCCCGCTCTATGGCTACACCTTC.

A note on this clonotype: At one of its ends the junction is not consistent with the germline gene, which may arise from a read error. V gene TRBV11-2 combines with J gene TRBJ2-7; 9 bases are a match to TRBD2. The CDR3 spans 15 residues. Germline lookup yields CDR1 SGHAT and CDR2 FQNNGV. The CDR3 nucleotides read TGTGCCAGCAGCTACGGGACTAGCAGTAGCTACAAGCAGTACTTC. This codes for CASSYGTSSSYKQYF.

Details on this clonotype: A much larger clone lies a single base off, so this may be a read error. The chain recombines TRBV6-2 or TRBV6-3 with TRBJ2-1; TRBD1 aligns across 8 bases. The CDR3 has 13 residues. J was trimmed by 9 bases and V by 11 bases; bases with no gene match: 12. The germline CDR1 and CDR2 sequences are MNHEY and SVGEGT. CDR3 in DNA: TGTGCCGGCACAAGACGGACAGGGAGTGAGCAGTTCTTC. Protein sequence: CAGTRRTGSEQFF.

With respect to this clonotype: A much larger clone differs by one base, so this may be a read error. V and J are TRBV4-3 and TRBJ1-5, with D perhaps matching TRBD1 (5 bases). This CDR3 is built from 15 residues. Germline V gives CDR1 LGHNA, CDR2 YSLEER. The CDR3 here is CANSQDRTGVQPQHF. In DNA, the CDR3 is TGCGCCAACAGCCAAGATAGAACGGGGGTTCAGCCCCAGCATTTT.

As regards this clonotype: The final CDR3 position lacks the conserved phenylalanine or tryptophan, pointing to a likely read error. The V and J genes are TRBV11-2 and TRBJ2-7, with D possibly called TRBD1 or TRBD2 (5 bases each). The CDR3 extends over 14 amino acids. V lost 6 bases, J lost 4 bases, and 16 bases lay in between. CDR1 is SGHAT, CDR2 FQNNGV, per germline. CDR3 protein: CASSWDHRGYEQYL. In nucleotides, the CDR3 is TGTGCCAGCAGTTGGGACCACAGAGGATACGAGCAGTACTTA.

Comment on this clonotype: The junction departs from germline at one end; a sequencing error may be responsible. The J gene is TRBJ2-3, the V gene TRBV11-3; D ambiguous. CDR3 length: 12 amino acids. CDR1 and CDR2 from the germline V gene are SGHNT and YENEEA. CDR3 sequence reads: CVSSINTDTQYF. The CDR3 DNA is TGCGTCAGCAGTATAAACACAGATACGCAGTATTTT.

The chain recombines TRBV5-1 with TRBJ2-7; 8 nucleotides match TRBD1. Germline CDR1 and CDR2: SGHRS and YFSETQ. J lost 5 bases, V lost 0 bases, and 4 bases had no gene match. This CDR3 is built from 14 residues. CDR3 nucleotide sequence: TGCGCCAGCAGCTTGGGAGAGACAGGGGACGAGCAGTACTTC. Amino acids: CASSLGETGDEQYF.

In its sample, this clonotype was seen once. This CDR3 is missing its conserved last phenylalanine or tryptophan, likely due to a read error. The V gene is TRBV20-1, the J gene TRBJ1-1; tentatively, D is TRBD1 (6 bases). Per the germline V gene, CDR1 is DFQATT and CDR2 is SNEGSKA (reference sequence). The CDR3 totals 15 residues. The CDR3 bases are TGCAGTGTTAGAGAGCCGGGGGCTCGTCGGACTGAAGCTTTCTCT. Encoded protein: CSVREPGARRTEAFS.

Concerning this clonotype itself: The CDR3 ends on some other residue instead of the conserved phenylalanine or tryptophan, so this is likely a read error. The chain links TRBV6-1 to TRBJ2-7; either TRBD1 or TRBD2 may supply D (5 bases each). Germline CDR1 and CDR2: MNHNS and SASEGT. The CDR3 totals 15 residues. CDR3 in DNA: TGTGCTAGCAGTGAAACGGGGCTAGCAGGGTACGAGCAGTACTTA. This codes for CASSETGLAGYEQYL.

Concerning this clonotype itself: One end of the junction fails to match germline, which may point to a read error. The chain links TRBV12-3 or TRBV12-4 to TRBJ2-1; D might be TRBD1 or TRBD2, each matching 5 bases. The CDR3 contains 17 residues. CDR3 residues: CASSLRVARGPKDEHFF. DNA of the CDR3: TGTGCCAGCAGTCTGAGGGTAGCGAGGGGACCAAAGGATGAGCATTTCTTC.

Comments on this clonotype: Lacking the conserved final phenylalanine or tryptophan, this CDR3 likely reflects a read error. The chain joins TRBV6-5 to TRBJ1-2; possible D gene TRBD1, 5 bases. The CDR3 sequence is 14 residues long. CDR1 is MNHEY, CDR2 SVGAGI, per germline. Trimming shortened V by 3 bases and J by 9 bases, and 17 bases separated the two germline ends. This chain's CDR3 is CASSYKGRMYSYTL. DNA of the CDR3: TGTGCCAGCAGTTATAAGGGGCGCATGTATAGCTACACCTTG.

Details on this clonotype: One end of the junction is discordant with germline, which a read error may explain. The chain is built from TRBV11-2 and TRBJ1-5; perhaps TRBD1 as D (5 bases). Germline assignment: CDR1 SGHAT and CDR2 FQNNGV. The CDR3 is 17 amino acids. CDR3 nucleotide sequence: TGTGCCATCAGCCTCAAGGGGTCCAGGGATAGCAATCAGCCCCAGCATTTT. Protein sequence: CAISLKGSRDSNQPQHF.